These 8 T cell receptor beta chains share one sample of origin, sequenced in a study of blood T cell repertoires in COVID-19. TCRdb's copy holds only in-frame clones and misses some; the assay was immunoSEQ multiplex PCR. The sample lists about 170,000 clones, about four fifths occurring once. Sequencing was done on a sample of PBMCs or T cells enriched from blood (not recorded which). These receptors were taken from a man aged 50-59 years who had recovered from COVID-19.

This clone was seen a handful of times. The chain couples TRBV5-1 to TRBJ1-6, with 8 bases aligning to TRBD1. Germline trimming cut 4 bases from V and 3 bases from J; bases unmatched to any gene: 9. CDR1 and CDR2 (germline): SGHRS, YFSETQ. The length of the CDR3 is 17 residues. The CDR3 loop is CASSDRLTGDYNSPLHF. In nucleotides, the CDR3 is TGCGCCAGCAGCGATAGATTGACAGGGGACTATAATTCACCCCTCCACTTT.

This clone was detected a few times. The chain combines TRBV4-2 with TRBJ1-6, with a weak D call TRBD1 (6 bases). The V gene lost 1 base and the J gene lost 8 bases, with 15 bases spanning the gap. This CDR3 contains 16 residues. Per germline, CDR1 LGHNA and CDR2 YNFKEQ. The DNA of the CDR3 is TGTGCCAGCAGCCAAGCAGGTAGAAAGGGGGATTCACCCCTCCACTTT. Encoded protein: CASSQAGRKGDSPLHF.

The rearrangement joins TRBV7-2 to TRBJ1-1; the D is unclear. CDR1 is SGHTA and CDR2 is FQGNSA in the germline V gene. This CDR3 region has 15 residues. V was shortened by 0 bases and J by 2 bases, with 10 bases between the two germline ends. The CDR3 spells CASSLARVFNTEAFF. CDR3 DNA sequence: TGTGCCAGCAGCTTAGCGCGGGTATTTAACACTGAAGCTTTCTTT.

The chain links TRBV25-1 to TRBJ2-7; a weak D match, TRBD2 (5 bases). This CDR3 comprises 13 residues. Germline CDR1 MGHDK, CDR2 SYGVNS. V was shortened by 6 bases and J by 0 bases, with 9 bases between the two germline ends. CDR3 bases: TGTGCCAGCAGGAGCGGACTCTCCTACGAGCAGTACTTC. It translates to CASRSGLSYEQYF.

This rearrangement joins TRBV6-5 to TRBJ2-3; possible D gene TRBD1, 5 bases. This CDR3 contains 15 residues. Germline CDR1 MNHEY, CDR2 SVGAGI. Deletions cut 5 bases from V and 0 bases from J, with 12 bases between. DNA for the CDR3: TGTGCCAGCAGTCGTACAGGAGATAGCACAGATACGCAGTATTTT. Protein: CASSRTGDSTDTQYF.

This chain connects TRBV2 to TRBJ2-2; D is undetermined. V was cut by 5 bases and J by 0 bases, with 7 bases left in between. This CDR3 comprises 14 residues. Per the germline V gene, CDR1 is SNHLY and CDR2 is FYNNEI. In nucleotides, the CDR3 is TGTGCCAGCAGTAAGAGTCCGAACACCGGGGAGCTGTTTTTT. It translates to CASSKSPNTGELFF.

The chain is built from TRBV23-1 and TRBJ1-5, with TRBD1 matching 8 bases. TRBV23-1 is classed as an ORF, of uncertain function. CDR3 length equals 18 residues. J gave up 0 bases and V 9 bases, and 16 bases lay outside the gene matches. CDR3 amino acids: CARSGRGLRRYSNQPQHF. CDR3 nucleotides: TGCGCCAGGTCCGGCAGGGGGCTGCGTCGATATAGCAATCAGCCCCAGCATTTT.

The rearrangement links TRBV19 to TRBJ1-6; the D gene is possibly TRBD1 (6 bases). V shed 6 bases and J shed 14 bases, with 20 bases lying between them. Germline lookup yields CDR1 LNHDA and CDR2 SQIVND (reference sequence). CDR3 length: 14 amino acids. CDR3 in DNA: TGTGCCAGTAGCTACCTGGGGGCCTCTATGGCCCTCCACTTT. Protein: CASSYLGASMALHF.